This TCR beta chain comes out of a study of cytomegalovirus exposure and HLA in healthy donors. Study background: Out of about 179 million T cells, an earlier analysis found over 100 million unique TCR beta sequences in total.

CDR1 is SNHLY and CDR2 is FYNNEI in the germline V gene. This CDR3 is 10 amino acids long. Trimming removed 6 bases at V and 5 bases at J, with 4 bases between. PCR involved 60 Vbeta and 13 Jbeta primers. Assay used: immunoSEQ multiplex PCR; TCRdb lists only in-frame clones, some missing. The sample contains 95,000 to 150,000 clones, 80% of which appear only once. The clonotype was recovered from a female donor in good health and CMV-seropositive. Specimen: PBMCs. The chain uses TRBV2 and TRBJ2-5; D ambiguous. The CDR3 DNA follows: TGTGCCAGCAGCCAGGAGACCCAGTACTTC. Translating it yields CASSQETQYF.